This TCR beta chain was sequenced in a study of T-cell memory formation after mild COVID-19. The ends were cut back, 5 bases at V and 0 bases at J, with 14 bases in the middle. The CDR3 is 17 residues long. Per the germline V gene, CDR1 is SGHTA and CDR2 is FQGNSA. The sample holds a few counts of this clonotype. MiXCR, run by TCRdb on the 5' RACE reads, gives a single entry per CDR3 protein. The sample lists some 600,000 distinct CDR3 sequences; roughly a sixth were seen once. The rearrangement joins TRBV7-2 to TRBJ2-6, with a weak D call TRBD1 (6 bases). The sequence was obtained from an adult woman who had mild COVID-19 (a few samples of this study predate the infection). Cell type and time point are not known. Sequencing was performed on PBMCs or a T cell subset sorted from them (not recorded which). The CDR3 here is CASSLRDTNSGANVLTF. DNA of the CDR3: TGTGCCAGCAGCCTCCGGGACACAAACTCTGGGGCCAACGTCCTGACTTTC.